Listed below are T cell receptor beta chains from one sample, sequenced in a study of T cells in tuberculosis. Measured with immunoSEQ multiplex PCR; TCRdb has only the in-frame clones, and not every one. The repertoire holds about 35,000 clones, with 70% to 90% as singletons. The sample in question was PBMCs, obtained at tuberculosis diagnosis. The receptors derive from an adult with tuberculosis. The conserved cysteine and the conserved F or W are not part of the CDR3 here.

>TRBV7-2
ASSKGQGGGYT
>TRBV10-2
ASRVLSKNTEAF
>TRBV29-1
SGKRGSNTGELF
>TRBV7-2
ASSAAGQGAGQPQH
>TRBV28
ASSLLYRANTEAF
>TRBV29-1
SVSDRGPTYEQY
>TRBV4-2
ASRRNTEAF
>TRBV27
ASSSSGTDPYEQY
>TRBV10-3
AISERTGINEQF
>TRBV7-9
ASSHDGQGAREKLF
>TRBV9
ASSRIAGSLHAQY
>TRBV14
ASSQPGQGPIFVQF
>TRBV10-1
ASSESTGDGYT
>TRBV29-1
SVEEGTGGNEQF
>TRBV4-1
ASSQDSGGAAETQY
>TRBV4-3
ASSQDWRGQF
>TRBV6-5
ASSPRGGYEQF